Many counts were recorded for the clone carrying this T cell receptor beta chain. No ophthalmopathy progression within 18 months constituted stable Graves' hyperthyroidism. Patients aged 18 to 65 had newly diagnosed hyperthyroidism lasting under 2 months. Exclusion of patients followed from uncontrolled infection, other autoimmune disease, pregnancy or lactation. CDR1 SNHLY and CDR2 FYNNEI come from the germline V gene. V lost 10 bases to trimming and J lost 1 base; unmatched junction nucleotides: 9. This CDR3 is 15 amino acids long. The data belong to a study of T cells in Graves' hyperthyroidism and ophthalmopathy. RNA transcripts gave rise to amplified TCR beta CDR3 regions. A set of HTBI primers served as the primers for a first-round RT-PCR of the TCR CDR3. One entry per CDR3 protein results from TCRdb running MiXCR on the multiplex PCR reads. The sample has around 800,000 distinct CDR3 sequences, 38% seen once; the top ten hold about 9%.

The TCR sequence derives from a man between 18 and 35 years old with Graves' hyperthyroidism. The source material was blood. The J gene is TRBJ1-5, the V gene TRBV2; TRBD1 matches at 8 bases. CDR3 protein: CATSRGLGSNQPQHF. CDR3 DNA sequence: TGTGCCACCTCCAGGGGGCTCGGAAGCAATCAGCCCCAGCATTTT.